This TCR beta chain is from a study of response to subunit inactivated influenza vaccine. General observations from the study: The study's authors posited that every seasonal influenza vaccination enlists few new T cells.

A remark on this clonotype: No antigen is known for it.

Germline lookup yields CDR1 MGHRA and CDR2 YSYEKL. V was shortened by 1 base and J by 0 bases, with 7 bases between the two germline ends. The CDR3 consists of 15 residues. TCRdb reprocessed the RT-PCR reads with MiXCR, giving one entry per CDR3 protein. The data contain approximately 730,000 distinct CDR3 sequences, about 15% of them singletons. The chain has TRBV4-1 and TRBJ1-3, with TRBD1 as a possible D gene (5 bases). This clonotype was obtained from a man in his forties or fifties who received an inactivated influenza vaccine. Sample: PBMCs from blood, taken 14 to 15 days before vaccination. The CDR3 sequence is CASSQAGASGNTIYF. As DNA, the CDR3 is TGCGCCAGCAGCCAAGCCGGGGCCTCTGGAAACACCATATATTTT.